This T cell receptor (beta chain) was captured in a study of CD8 T cells in Susac syndrome. This CDR3 is built from 15 residues. Germline CDR1 reads SGHVS; CDR2 reads FNYEAQ. Trimming cost V 5 bases and J 2 bases, with 15 bases left between them. The count of this clonotype is one. A quantity of about 0.5 to 1 ug RNA underwent reverse transcription using random hexamers. TCR beta CDR3 was amplified by immunoSEQ multiplex PCR. This amplification extended across 54 Vbeta and 13 Jbeta segments. One entry per CDR3 protein results from TCRdb running MiXCR on the immunoSEQ multiplex PCR reads. The table shows some 150,000 distinct CDR3 sequences, with 94% occurring only once.

V and J are TRBV7-6 and TRBJ1-2; TRBD1 might be the D (6 bases). The sequence derives from a human donor in good health. The sequencing input was CD8+ T cells from PBMCs. CDR3 nucleotide sequence: TGTGCCAGCAGCCCCAACCTCGGACAGAACTATGGCTACACCTTC. Translating it yields CASSPNLGQNYGYTF.